A single sample is the source of the 10 T cell receptor beta chains below, sequenced in a study of blood T cell repertoires in COVID-19. Only in-frame clones appear in the TCRdb table, and some are missing; sequencing was by immunoSEQ multiplex PCR. Of approximately 500,000 clones in the sample, roughly nine tenths were seen once. The sequenced sample was peripheral blood. The receptor source for this set is a woman aged 50 to 60 with COVID-19, enrolled during active disease.

A word on this clone: This CDR3 is also generated by other DNA sequences in the sample. The chain employs TRBV28 and TRBJ2-7; 8 bases agree with TRBD1. The CDR3 contains 14 residues. Germline loops: CDR1 MDHEN, CDR2 SYDVKM. With 6 bases clipped from V and 4 bases from J, the junction kept 8 bases outside the gene matches. The chain's CDR3 is CASRTDRGTYEQYF. The CDR3 coding sequence is TGTGCCAGCAGGACAGACAGGGGAACTTACGAGCAGTACTTC.

The CDR3 coding sequence is TGTGCCAGCAGCGGGATACGACAGGGGGAGTCCATCTATGGCTACACCTTC. Translated, it gives CASSGIRQGESIYGYTF. The chain is built from TRBV7-9 and TRBJ1-2, with 9 bases lining up with TRBD1. The V segment lost 5 bases and the J segment 4 bases; nucleotides outside the gene matches: 14. The CDR3 covers 17 residues. The V gene's germline CDR1 is SEHNR and CDR2 FQNEAQ (reference sequence).

The chain joins TRBV5-1 to TRBJ2-1; 10 nucleotides agree with TRBD2. The CDR3 loop spans 14 amino acids. The germline CDR1 and CDR2 sequences are SGHRS and YFSETQ. V lost 3 bases to trimming and J lost 4 bases; unmatched junction nucleotides: 1. CDR3: CASSYSGGYNEQFF. The CDR3 DNA is TGCGCCAGCAGCTATAGCGGGGGGTACAATGAGCAGTTCTTC.

J is TRBJ1-1 and V is TRBV5-1; D may be TRBD1 (6 bases). The CDR3 covers 12 residues. Trimming took off 5 bases at V and 10 bases at J, with 15 bases between the two ends. Per the germline V gene, CDR1 is SGHRS and CDR2 is YFSETQ. This CDR3 is CASSPSGGRAFF. The CDR3 bases are TGCGCCAGCAGTCCTAGCGGGGGCAGAGCTTTCTTT. Full variable domain (outside the CDR3, taken from reference TRBV5-1 and TRBJ1-1): KAGVTQTPRYLIKTRGQQVTLSCSPISGHRSVSWYQQTPGQGLQFLFEYFSETQRNKGNFPGRFSGRQFSNSRSEMNVSTLELGDSALYLCASSPSGGRAFFGQGTRLTVV.

In its sample, this clone was seen a few times. V gene TRBV12-3 or TRBV12-4 combines with J gene TRBJ1-3; 9 bases fit TRBD1. The V segment lost 0 bases and the J segment 14 bases; nucleotides outside the gene matches: 5. This CDR3 is 13 amino acids long. The CDR3 loop is CASSLAGTGRVYF. CDR3 nucleotides: TGTGCCAGCAGTTTAGCTGGGACAGGGCGCGTATATTTT.

As for this clone: This sample also contains other DNA sequences that code for the same CDR3. The genes are TRBV5-1 and TRBJ2-2, with TRBD2 matching 7 bases. CDR3 length: 15 residues. Germline-derived CDR1 and CDR2 are SGHRS and YFSETQ. J lost 1 base, V lost 1 base, and 1 base had no gene match. This CDR3 is CASSLSGGNTGELFF. The CDR3 DNA reads TGCGCCAGCAGCTTGTCGGGGGGGAACACCGGGGAGCTGTTTTTT.

This chain links TRBV28 with TRBJ2-2; 8 nucleotides align to TRBD2. The germline gives CDR1 MDHEN, CDR2 SYDVKM. The trim removed 7 bases at V and 5 bases at J, leaving 9 bases unmatched. This CDR3 comprises 15 residues. The CDR3 DNA sequence: TGTGCCAGCATCCTCGGGACTAGAGGAACCGGGGAGCTGTTTTTT. Its protein product is CASILGTRGTGELFF.

The rearrangement uses TRBV28 and TRBJ1-2; possibly TRBD1 for D (6 bases). The CDR3 covers 15 residues. Between the trimmed V and J ends, which lost 5 bases and 6 bases, there was a span of 19 bases. Germline-derived CDR1 and CDR2 are MDHEN and SYDVKM. CDR3 DNA: TGTGCCAGCAGTCCCATTGGGACAACGGTTGATGGCTACACCTTC. Amino acid sequence: CASSPIGTTVDGYTF.

The V call is TRBV6-5, the J call TRBJ2-7; 8 bases are shared with TRBD1. Germline V gene sequence: CDR1 MNHEY, CDR2 SVGAGI. J gave up 3 bases and V 6 bases, and 10 bases lay outside the gene matches. This CDR3 has 15 amino acids. The CDR3 loop reads CASSLRETGVYEQYF. The CDR3, as DNA: TGTGCCAGCAGCCTGAGGGAGACAGGGGTCTACGAGCAGTACTTC.

The chain is built from TRBV19 and TRBJ1-1, with a possible D match to TRBD1 (5 bases). This CDR3 is built from 14 residues. Per the germline V gene, CDR1 is LNHDA and CDR2 is SQIVND (reference sequence). The V end lost 10 bases, the J end lost 0 bases, and 15 bases lay between the germline ends. CDR3 sequence: CATTQQDLNTEAFF. The CDR3 bases are TGTGCCACCACCCAACAGGATCTGAACACTGAAGCTTTCTTT.